The sequence of this TCR beta chain was determined in a study of response to subunit inactivated influenza vaccine. One entry per CDR3 protein results from TCRdb running MiXCR on the RT-PCR reads. The repertoire holds approximately 500,000 distinct CDR3 sequences, with under 30% as singletons. J gave up 0 bases and V 7 bases, and 9 bases lay outside the gene matches. In germline, CDR1 is SNHLY, CDR2 FYNNEI. The CDR3 loop spans 16 amino acids. The same specimen was also included in a second study, on T cells expressing NK-cell markers. Per that study: Template switching by 5'RACE with UMIs generated the TCR beta cDNA. From sorted CD3+CD56+NKG2C+, CD3+CD56+NKG2C- and CD3+CD56-NKG2C+ T cells came the TCR beta repertoires. Similarly, these clonotypes led the CD3+CD56-NKG2C+ fraction as well in a few donors.

The chain links TRBV2 to TRBJ2-4; 7 bases are shared with TRBD2. Material: CD4+ T cells sorted from PBMCs, obtained about 12 days after vaccination. This TCR derives from a man aged 50-59 years who received an inactivated influenza vaccine. This chain's CDR3 is CASNLGLAVAKNIQYF. The CDR3 DNA reads TGTGCCAGCAACCTGGGGCTAGCGGTAGCCAAAAACATTCAGTACTTC.